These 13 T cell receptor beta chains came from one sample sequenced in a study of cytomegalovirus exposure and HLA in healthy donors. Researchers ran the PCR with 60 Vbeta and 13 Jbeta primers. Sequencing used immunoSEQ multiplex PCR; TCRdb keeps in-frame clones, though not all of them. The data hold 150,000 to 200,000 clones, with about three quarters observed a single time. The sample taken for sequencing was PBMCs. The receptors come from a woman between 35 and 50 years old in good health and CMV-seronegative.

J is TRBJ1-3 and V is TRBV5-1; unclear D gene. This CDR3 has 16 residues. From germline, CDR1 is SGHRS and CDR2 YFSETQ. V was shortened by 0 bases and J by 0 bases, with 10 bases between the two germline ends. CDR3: CASSLAVSSSGNTIYF. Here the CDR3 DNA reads TGCGCCAGCAGCTTGGCCGTCTCGAGCTCTGGAAACACCATATATTTT.

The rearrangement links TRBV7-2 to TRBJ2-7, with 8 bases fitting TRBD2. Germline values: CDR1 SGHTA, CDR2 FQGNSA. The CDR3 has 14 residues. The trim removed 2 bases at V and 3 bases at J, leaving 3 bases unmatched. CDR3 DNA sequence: TGTGCCAGCAGCTTAACTAGCGGAAACTACGAGCAGTACGTC. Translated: CASSLTSGNYEQYV.

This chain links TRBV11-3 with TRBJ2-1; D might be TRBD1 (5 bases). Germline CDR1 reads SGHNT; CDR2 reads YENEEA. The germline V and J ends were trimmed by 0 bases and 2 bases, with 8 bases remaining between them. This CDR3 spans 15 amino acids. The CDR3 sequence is CASSLDRQPYNEQFF. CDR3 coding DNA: TGTGCCAGCAGCTTAGATCGACAGCCCTACAATGAGCAGTTCTTC.

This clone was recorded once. The CDR3 here is CASSLLNQPQHF. DNA for the CDR3: TGTGCCAGCAGCCTCCTTAATCAGCCCCAGCATTTT. This chain connects TRBV7-2 to TRBJ1-5; no reliable D call. Germline CDR1 is SGHTA and CDR2 is FQGNSA. The CDR3 has 12 amino acids. The V end was cut by 5 bases, the J end by 4 bases, with 6 bases between. Filled out from reference TRBV7-2 and TRBJ1-5, the complete variable domain reads GAGVSQSPSNKVTEKGKDVELRCDPISGHTALYWYRQSLGQGLEFLIYFQGNSAPDKSGLPSDRFSAERTGGSVSTLTIQRTQQEDSAVYLCASSLLNQPQHFGDGTRLSIL.

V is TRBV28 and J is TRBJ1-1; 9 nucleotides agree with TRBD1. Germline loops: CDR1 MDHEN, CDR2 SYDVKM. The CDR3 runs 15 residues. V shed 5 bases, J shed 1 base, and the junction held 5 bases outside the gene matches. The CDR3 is CASSPLGQGNTEAFF. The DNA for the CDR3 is TGTGCCAGCAGTCCCTTGGGACAGGGGAACACTGAAGCTTTCTTT.

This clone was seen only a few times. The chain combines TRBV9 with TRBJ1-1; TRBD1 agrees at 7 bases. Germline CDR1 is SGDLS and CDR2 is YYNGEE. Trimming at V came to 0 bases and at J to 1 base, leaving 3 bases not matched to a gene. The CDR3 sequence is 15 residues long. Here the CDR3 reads CASSVGNRGNTEAFF. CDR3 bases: TGTGCCAGCAGCGTAGGGAACAGGGGGAACACTGAAGCTTTCTTT.

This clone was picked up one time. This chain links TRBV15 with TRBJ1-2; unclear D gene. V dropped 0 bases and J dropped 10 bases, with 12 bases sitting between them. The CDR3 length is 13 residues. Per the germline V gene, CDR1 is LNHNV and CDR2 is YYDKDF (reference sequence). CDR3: CATSRDSTMVYTF. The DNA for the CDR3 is TGTGCCACCAGCAGAGATAGTACGATGGTCTACACCTTC.

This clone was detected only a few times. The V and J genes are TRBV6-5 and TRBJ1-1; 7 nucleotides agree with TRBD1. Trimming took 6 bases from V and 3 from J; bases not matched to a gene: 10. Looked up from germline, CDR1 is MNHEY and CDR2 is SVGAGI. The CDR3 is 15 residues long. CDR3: CASSRQGFADTEAFF. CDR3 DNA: TGTGCCAGCAGCAGACAGGGATTCGCGGACACTGAAGCTTTCTTT.

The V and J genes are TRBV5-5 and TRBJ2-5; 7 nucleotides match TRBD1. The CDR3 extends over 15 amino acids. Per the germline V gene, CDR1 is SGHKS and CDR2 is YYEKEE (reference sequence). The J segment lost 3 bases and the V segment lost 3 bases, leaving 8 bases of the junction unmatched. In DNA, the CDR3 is TGTGCCAGCAGCTCCGGGACAGTAACTAAAGAGACCCAGTACTTC. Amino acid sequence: CASSSGTVTKETQYF.

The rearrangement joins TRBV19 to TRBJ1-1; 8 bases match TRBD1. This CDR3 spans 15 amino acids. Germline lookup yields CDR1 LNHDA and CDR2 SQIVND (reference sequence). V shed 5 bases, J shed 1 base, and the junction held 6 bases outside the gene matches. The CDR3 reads CASSAEQGGNTEAFF. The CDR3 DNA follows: TGTGCCAGTAGTGCAGAACAGGGGGGGAACACTGAAGCTTTCTTT.

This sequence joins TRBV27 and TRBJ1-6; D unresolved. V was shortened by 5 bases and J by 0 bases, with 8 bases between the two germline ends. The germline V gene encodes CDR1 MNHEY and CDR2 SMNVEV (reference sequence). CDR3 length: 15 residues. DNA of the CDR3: TGTGCCAGCAGTAGCGGTAGCTCCTATAATTCACCCCTCCACTTT. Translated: CASSSGSSYNSPLHF.

Here the CDR3 reads CASIPTTGDEQFF. The CDR3 nucleotides read TGTGCCAGCATTCCGACCACGGGTGATGAGCAGTTCTTC. This chain uses TRBV6-1 with TRBJ2-1; the D is unclear. Trimming left V 7 bases short and J 8 bases short, with 15 bases between. The CDR3 is 13 amino acids. Germline V CDR1 and CDR2: MNHNS, SASEGT.

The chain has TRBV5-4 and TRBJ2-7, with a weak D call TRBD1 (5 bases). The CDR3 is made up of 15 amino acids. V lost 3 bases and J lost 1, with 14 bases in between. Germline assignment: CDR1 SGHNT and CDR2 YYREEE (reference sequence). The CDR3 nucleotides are TGTGCCAGCAGCTCCATTACGACAGATTCCTACGAGCAGTACTTC. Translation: CASSSITTDSYEQYF.